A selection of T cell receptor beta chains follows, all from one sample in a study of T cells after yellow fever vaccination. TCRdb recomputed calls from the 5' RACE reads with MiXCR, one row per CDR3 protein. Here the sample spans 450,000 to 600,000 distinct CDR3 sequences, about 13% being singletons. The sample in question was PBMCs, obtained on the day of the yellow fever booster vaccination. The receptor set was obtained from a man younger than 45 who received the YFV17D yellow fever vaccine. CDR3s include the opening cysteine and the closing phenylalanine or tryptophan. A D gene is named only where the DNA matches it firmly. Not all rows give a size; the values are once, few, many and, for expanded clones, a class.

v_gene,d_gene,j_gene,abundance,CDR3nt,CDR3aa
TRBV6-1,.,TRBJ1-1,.,TGTGCCAGCAGCCGCGACAGCTTAAACACTGAAGCTTTCTTT,CASSRDSLNTEAFF
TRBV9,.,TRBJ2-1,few,TGTGCCAGCAGCGGGGAAGGGGGTTTATACAATGAGCAGTTCTTC,CASSGEGGLYNEQFF
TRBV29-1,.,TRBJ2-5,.,TGCAGCGTTGGGGACTCAAAAGAGACCCAGTACTTC,CSVGDSKETQYF
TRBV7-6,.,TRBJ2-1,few,TGTGCCAGCAGCAAGGCAGGGGGGACTTACAATGAGCAGTTCTTC,CASSKAGGTYNEQFF
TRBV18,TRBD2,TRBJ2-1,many,TGTGCCAGCTCACCACTTGTGAGCGGGAGAGGTGATGAGCAGTTCTTC,CASSPLVSGRGDEQFF
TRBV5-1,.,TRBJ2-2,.,TGCGCCAGCAACCAGGGAGGTACCGGGGAGCTGTTTTTT,CASNQGGTGELFF
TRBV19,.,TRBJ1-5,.,TGTGCCAGTAGTTTTCGCACGGGGGAGCCCCAGCATTTT,CASSFRTGEPQHF
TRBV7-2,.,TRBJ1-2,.,TGTGCCAGCAGCTTAGAAGGGACGGATTATGGCTACACCTTC,CASSLEGTDYGYTF
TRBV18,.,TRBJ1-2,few,TGTGCCAGCTCAGAGCCCCCCGTCGGCTACACCTTC,CASSEPPVGYTF
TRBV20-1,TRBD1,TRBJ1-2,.,TGCAGTGCTCGTGACAGGGACGATTACTGGGGCTACACCTTC,CSARDRDDYWGYTF
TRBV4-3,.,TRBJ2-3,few,TGCGCCAGCAGCCAAGGCCATACGCAGTATTTT,CASSQGHTQYF
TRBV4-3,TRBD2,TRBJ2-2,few,TGCGCCAGCAGCCAAGACCGCGGGAGGGCCTCTGTTAACGGGGAGCTGTTTTTT,CASSQDRGRASVNGELFF
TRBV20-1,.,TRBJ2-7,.,TGCAGTGCTAGAGATAGGGGGGCCGAGCAGTACTTC,CSARDRGAEQYF
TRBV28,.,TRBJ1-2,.,TGTGCCAGCAGTTTGCCCCAACTGGCGTACACCTTC,CASSLPQLAYTF
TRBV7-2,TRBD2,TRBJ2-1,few,TGTGCCAGCAGCCGAGGGGGACTAGGTTTTAATGAGCAGTTCTTC,CASSRGGLGFNEQFF
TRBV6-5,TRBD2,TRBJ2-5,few,TGTGCCAGCAGTTACTCGCCTAGCGGGCCCCAAGAGACCCAGTACTTC,CASSYSPSGPQETQYF
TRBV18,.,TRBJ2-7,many,TGTGCCAGCTCACCACCGGCAGGGACCTACGAGCAGTACTTC,CASSPPAGTYEQYF
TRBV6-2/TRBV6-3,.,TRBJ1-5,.,TGTGCCAGCAGTCTTCTCCCCCCCAACAACAATCAGCCCCAGCATTTT,CASSLLPPNNNQPQHF
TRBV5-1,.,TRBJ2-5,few,TGCGCCAGCAGCTCGGACTGGCAGACCCAAGAGACCCAGTACTTC,CASSSDWQTQETQYF
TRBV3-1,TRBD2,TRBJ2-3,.,TGTGCCAGCAGCCGACGGACTAGGGATACGCAGTATTTT,CASSRRTRDTQYF
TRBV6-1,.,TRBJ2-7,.,TGTGCCAGCAGTGAAGCAGGGTTCGACTACGAGCAGTACTTC,CASSEAGFDYEQYF
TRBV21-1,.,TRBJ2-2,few,TGTGCCAGCAGCAATCGGGGGGAGTACCCCGGGGAGCTGTTTTTT,CASSNRGEYPGELFF
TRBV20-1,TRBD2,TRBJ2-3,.,TGCAGTGCTATAACTAGCGGGTTCACAGATACGCAGTATTTT,CSAITSGFTDTQYF